Listed here is a single T cell receptor beta chain. Method: immunoSEQ multiplex PCR; TCRdb's copy keeps in-frame clones and lacks some. The sample records approximately 98,000 clones, about 90% being singletons. The CDR3 spans 13 residues. V dropped 5 bases and J dropped 4 bases, with 9 bases sitting between them. Germline assignment: CDR1 SEHNR and CDR2 FQNEAQ (reference sequence). These data originate in a study of T cell changes during pregnancy in multiple sclerosis. The chain is built from TRBV7-9 and TRBJ1-5; perhaps TRBD1 as D (6 bases). This clonotype was sampled from a female donor in good health, enrolled as a control in a pregnancy study. Sample: peripheral blood, taken after pregnancy. The CDR3: CASSLTGNQPQHF. In DNA, the CDR3 is TGTGCCAGCAGCCTCACAGGGAATCAGCCCCAGCATTTT.